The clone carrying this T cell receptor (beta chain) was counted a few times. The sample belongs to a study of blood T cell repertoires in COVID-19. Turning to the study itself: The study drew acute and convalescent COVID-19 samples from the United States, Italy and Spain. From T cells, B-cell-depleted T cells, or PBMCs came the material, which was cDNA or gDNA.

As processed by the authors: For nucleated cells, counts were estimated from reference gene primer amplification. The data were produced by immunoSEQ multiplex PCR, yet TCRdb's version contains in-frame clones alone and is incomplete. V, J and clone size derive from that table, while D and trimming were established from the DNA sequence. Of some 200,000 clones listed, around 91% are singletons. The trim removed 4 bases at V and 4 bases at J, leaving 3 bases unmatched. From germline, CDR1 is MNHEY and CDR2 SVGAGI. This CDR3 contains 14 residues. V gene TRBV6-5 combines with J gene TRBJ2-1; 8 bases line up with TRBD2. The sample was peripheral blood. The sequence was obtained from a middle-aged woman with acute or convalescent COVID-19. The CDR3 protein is CASSSRGGYNEQFF. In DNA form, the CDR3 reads TGTGCCAGCAGTTCCCGGGGGGGATACAATGAGCAGTTCTTC.